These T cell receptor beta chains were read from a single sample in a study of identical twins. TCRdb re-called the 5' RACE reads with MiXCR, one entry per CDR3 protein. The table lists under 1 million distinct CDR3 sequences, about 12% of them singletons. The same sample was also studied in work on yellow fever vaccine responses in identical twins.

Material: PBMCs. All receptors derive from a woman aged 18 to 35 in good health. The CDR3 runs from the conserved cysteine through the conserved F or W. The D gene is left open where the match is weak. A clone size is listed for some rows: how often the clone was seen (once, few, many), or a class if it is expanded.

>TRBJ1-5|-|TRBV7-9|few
CASSLEDSSNQPQHF
TGTGCCAGCAGCTTGGAGGATTCTAGCAATCAGCCCCAGCATTTT
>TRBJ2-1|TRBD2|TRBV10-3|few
CAISDPTAGGPNEQFF
TGTGCCATCAGTGACCCCACAGCGGGAGGGCCGAATGAGCAGTTCTTC
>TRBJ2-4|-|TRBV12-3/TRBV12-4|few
CASSPRDGKNIQYF
TGTGCCAGCAGCCCTAGGGACGGAAAAAACATTCAGTACTTC
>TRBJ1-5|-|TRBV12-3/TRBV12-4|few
CASSLEAGSRQPQHF
TGTGCCAGCAGTTTAGAGGCAGGGTCGCGTCAGCCCCAGCATTTT
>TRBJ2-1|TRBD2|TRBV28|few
CASSIGLAGSDEQFF
TGTGCCAGCAGTATCGGACTAGCGGGGAGCGATGAGCAGTTCTTC
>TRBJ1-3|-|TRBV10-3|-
CAISAQILTTSGNTIYF
TGTGCCATCAGTGCCCAGATACTTACCACCTCTGGAAACACCATATATTTT
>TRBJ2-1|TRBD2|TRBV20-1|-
CSARGLADLHEQFF
TGCAGTGCTAGAGGGCTAGCGGACCTCCATGAGCAGTTCTTC
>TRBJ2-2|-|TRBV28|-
CASSLPYTGELFF
TGTGCCAGCAGTTTACCCTACACCGGGGAGCTGTTTTTT
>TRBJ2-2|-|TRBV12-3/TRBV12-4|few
CASSSPSREATGELFF
TGTGCCAGCAGTTCCCCGAGCAGGGAGGCCACCGGGGAGCTGTTTTTT
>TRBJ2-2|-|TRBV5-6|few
CASSLVGWNTGELFF
TGTGCCAGCAGCTTGGTGGGGTGGAACACCGGGGAGCTGTTTTTT
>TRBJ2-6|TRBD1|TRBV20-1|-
CSAGQGAAGANVLTF
TGCAGTGCAGGACAGGGCGCCGCTGGGGCCAACGTCCTGACTTTC
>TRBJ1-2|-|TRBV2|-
CASSRAAGYGYTF
TGTGCCAGCAGTAGGGCAGCTGGGTATGGCTACACCTTC
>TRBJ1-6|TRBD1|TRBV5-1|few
CASSSDRGYNSPLHF
TGCGCCAGCAGCTCGGACAGGGGGTATAATTCACCCCTCCACTTT
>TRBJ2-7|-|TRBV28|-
CASRTGYYEQYF
TGTGCCAGCAGAACAGGGTACTACGAGCAGTACTTC
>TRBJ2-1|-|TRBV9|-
CASSPRAESHEQFF
TGTGCCAGCAGCCCCCGGGCCGAATCTCATGAGCAGTTCTTC
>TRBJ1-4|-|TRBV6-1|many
CASRQGAIEKLFF
TGTGCCAGCCGGCAGGGAGCCATCGAAAAACTGTTTTTT
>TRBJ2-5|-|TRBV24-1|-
CATSDHRTSQTQYF
TGTGCCACCAGTGACCATCGGACATCGCAGACCCAGTACTTC
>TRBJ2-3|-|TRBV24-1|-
CATSDYSGGTDTQYF
TGTGCCACCAGTGATTATTCAGGGGGCACAGATACGCAGTATTTT
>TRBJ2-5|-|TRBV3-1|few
CASSQDRGPGGETQYF
TGTGCCAGCAGCCAAGATCGGGGGCCGGGCGGAGAGACCCAGTACTTC
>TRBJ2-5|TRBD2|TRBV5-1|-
CASSLTSGRAVETQYF
TGCGCCAGCAGCCTGACTAGCGGGAGGGCCGTGGAGACCCAGTACTTC
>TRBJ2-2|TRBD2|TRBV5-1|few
CASSLQPTSANTGELFF
TGCGCCAGCAGCTTGCAACCAACTAGCGCGAACACCGGGGAGCTGTTTTTT
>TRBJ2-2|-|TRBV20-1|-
CSASQGIGELFF
TGCAGTGCTAGTCAGGGGATCGGGGAGCTGTTTTTT
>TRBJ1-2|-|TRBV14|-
CASSQASGAVSHGYTF
TGTGCCAGCAGCCAAGCATCGGGAGCAGTTAGTCATGGCTACACCTTC
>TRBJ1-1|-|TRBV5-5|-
CASIVNTEAFF
TGTGCCAGCATCGTGAACACTGAAGCTTTCTTT
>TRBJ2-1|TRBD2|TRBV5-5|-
CASSLTSGGAGNEQFF
TGTGCCAGCAGCTTGACTAGCGGGGGGGCTGGTAATGAGCAGTTCTTC
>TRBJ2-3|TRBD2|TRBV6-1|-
CASKAPLAGGKDTQYF
TGTGCCAGCAAGGCCCCGCTAGCGGGAGGAAAAGATACGCAGTATTTT
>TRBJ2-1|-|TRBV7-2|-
CASSLQGRDQFF
TGTGCCAGCAGCTTACAGGGACGGGACCAGTTCTTC
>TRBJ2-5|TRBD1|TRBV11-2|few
CASSFRNVAGGYMETQYF
TGTGCCAGCAGCTTTCGCAATGTTGCAGGGGGATATATGGAGACCCAGTACTTC
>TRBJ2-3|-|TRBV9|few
CASSARSGDTQYF
TGTGCCAGCAGCGCCCGGTCCGGGGATACGCAGTATTTT
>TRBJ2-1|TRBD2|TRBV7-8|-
CASSLEGWGGKNEQFF
TGTGCCAGCAGCTTAGAGGGTTGGGGGGGGAAGAATGAGCAGTTCTTC
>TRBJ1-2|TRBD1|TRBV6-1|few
CASSPSRDRGKGYTF
TGTGCCAGCAGCCCGTCCCGGGACAGGGGAAAAGGCTACACCTTC
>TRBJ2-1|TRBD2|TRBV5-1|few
CASSSLLPGLAGFNEQFF
TGCGCCAGCAGCTCCCTACTTCCGGGACTAGCTGGGTTCAATGAGCAGTTCTTC
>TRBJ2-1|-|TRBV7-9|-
CASSLPQGSPNNEQFF
TGTGCCAGCAGCCTACCACAGGGTAGTCCAAACAATGAGCAGTTCTTC
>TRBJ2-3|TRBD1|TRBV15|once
CATSRDFGTGGTDTQYF
TGTGCCACCAGCAGAGATTTTGGGACAGGAGGCACAGATACGCAGTATTTT
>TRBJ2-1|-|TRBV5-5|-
CASSLAGGPLNNEQFF
TGTGCCAGCAGCTTGGCCGGGGGGCCTCTGAACAATGAGCAGTTCTTC
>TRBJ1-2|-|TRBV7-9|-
CASSLLPSRVGDYGYTF
TGTGCCAGCAGCCTCCTCCCGTCGCGGGTAGGGGACTATGGCTACACCTTC